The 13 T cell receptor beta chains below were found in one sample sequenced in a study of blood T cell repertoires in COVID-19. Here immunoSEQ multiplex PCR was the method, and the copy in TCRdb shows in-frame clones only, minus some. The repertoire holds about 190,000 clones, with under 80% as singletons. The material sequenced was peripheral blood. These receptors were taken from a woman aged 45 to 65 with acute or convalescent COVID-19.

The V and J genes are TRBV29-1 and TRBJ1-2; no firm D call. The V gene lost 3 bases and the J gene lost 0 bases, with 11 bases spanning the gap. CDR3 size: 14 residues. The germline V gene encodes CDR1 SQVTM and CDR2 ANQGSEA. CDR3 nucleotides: TGCAGCGTTGACCAGAGGCTAGCTAACTATGGCTACACCTTC. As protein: CSVDQRLANYGYTF.

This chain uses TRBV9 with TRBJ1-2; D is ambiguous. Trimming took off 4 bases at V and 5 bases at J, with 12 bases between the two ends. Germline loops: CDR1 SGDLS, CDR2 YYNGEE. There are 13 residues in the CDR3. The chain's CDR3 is CASSHTSSYGYTF. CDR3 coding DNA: TGTGCCAGCAGCCATACATCCAGTTATGGCTACACCTTC.

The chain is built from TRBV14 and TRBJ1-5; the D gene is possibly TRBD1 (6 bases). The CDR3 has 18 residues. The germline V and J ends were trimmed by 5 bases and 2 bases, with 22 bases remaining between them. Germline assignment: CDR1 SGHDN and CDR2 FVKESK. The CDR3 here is CASSLDGGQILGNQPQHF. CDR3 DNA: TGTGCCAGCAGCTTAGACGGGGGGCAAATTTTGGGCAATCAGCCCCAGCATTTT.

CDR3 bases: TGTGCCAGCAGCGTAGACAGTAATGGGGACAGGGGGACCAATTCACCCCTCCACTTT. It is translated as CASSVDSNGDRGTNSPLHF. The rearrangement links TRBV9 to TRBJ1-6; 11 bases align to TRBD1. CDR1 is SGDLS, CDR2 YYNGEE, per germline. This CDR3 has 19 residues. V lost 0 bases to trimming and J lost 7 bases; unmatched junction nucleotides: 12.

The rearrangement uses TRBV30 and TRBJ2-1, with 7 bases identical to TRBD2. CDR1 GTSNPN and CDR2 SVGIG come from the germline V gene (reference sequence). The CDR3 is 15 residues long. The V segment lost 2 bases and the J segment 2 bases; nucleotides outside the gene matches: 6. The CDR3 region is CAWSSASGTYNEQFF. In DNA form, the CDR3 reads TGTGCCTGGAGTTCCGCTAGCGGTACCTACAATGAGCAGTTCTTC.

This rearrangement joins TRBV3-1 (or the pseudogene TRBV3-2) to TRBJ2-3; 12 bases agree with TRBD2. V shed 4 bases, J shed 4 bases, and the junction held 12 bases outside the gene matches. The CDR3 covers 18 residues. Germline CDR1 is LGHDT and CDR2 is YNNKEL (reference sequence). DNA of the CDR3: TGTGCCAGCAGCCCCCCCTCCGCACTAGCGGGGGGAGCAGATACGCAGTATTTT. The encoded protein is CASSPPSALAGGADTQYF.

In DNA, the CDR3 is TGTGCCAGCTCATCGGACAGCCACGAGCAGTACTTC. Amino acid sequence: CASSSDSHEQYF. The chain is built from TRBV18 and TRBJ2-7; tentative D call: TRBD1 (6 bases). This CDR3 comprises 12 residues. Trimming cost V 5 bases and J 5 bases, with 10 bases left between them. Germline V gene sequence: CDR1 KGHSH, CDR2 LQKENI.

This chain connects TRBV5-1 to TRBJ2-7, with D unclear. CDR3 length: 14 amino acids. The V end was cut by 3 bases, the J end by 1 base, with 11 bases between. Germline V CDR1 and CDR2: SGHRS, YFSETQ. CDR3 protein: CASSWSSSSYEQYF. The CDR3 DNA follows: TGCGCCAGCAGCTGGAGTTCAAGTTCCTACGAGCAGTACTTC. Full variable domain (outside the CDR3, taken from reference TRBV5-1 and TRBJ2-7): KAGVTQTPRYLIKTRGQQVTLSCSPISGHRSVSWYQQTPGQGLQFLFEYFSETQRNKGNFPGRFSGRQFSNSRSEMNVSTLELGDSALYLCASSWSSSSYEQYFGPGTRLTVT.

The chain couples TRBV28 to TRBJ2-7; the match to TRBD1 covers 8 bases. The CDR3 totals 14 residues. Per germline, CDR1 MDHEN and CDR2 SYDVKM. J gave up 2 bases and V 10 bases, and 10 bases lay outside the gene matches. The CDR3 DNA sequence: TGTGCCACTCTCCCGGGACAGGCCGCCTACGAGCAGTACTTC. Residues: CATLPGQAAYEQYF.

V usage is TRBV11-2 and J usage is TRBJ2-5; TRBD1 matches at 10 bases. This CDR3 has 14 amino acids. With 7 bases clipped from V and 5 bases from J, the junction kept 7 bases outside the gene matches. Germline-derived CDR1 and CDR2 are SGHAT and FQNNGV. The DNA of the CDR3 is TGTGCCAGCACCTGGGACAGGGGTTTTGAGACCCAGTACTTC. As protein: CASTWDRGFETQYF.

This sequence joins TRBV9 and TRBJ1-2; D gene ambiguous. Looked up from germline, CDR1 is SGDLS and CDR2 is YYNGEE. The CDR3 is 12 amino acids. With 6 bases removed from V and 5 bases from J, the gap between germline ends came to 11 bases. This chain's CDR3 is CASMGRPYGYTF. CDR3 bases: TGTGCCAGCATGGGCAGGCCGTATGGCTACACCTTC.

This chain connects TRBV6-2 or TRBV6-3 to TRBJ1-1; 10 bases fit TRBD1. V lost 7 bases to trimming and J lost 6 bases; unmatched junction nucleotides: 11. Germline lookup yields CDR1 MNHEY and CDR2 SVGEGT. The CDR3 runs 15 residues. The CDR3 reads CASTPWGQGTPEAFF. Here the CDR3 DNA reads TGTGCCAGCACCCCATGGGGACAGGGGACGCCTGAAGCTTTCTTT.

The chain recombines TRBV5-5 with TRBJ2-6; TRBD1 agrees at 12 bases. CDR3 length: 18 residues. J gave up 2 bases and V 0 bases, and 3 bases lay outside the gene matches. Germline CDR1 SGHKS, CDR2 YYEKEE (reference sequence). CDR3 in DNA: TGTGCCAGCAGCTTGGCCGGGACAGGGGGCGCTGGGGCCAACGTCCTGACTTTC. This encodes CASSLAGTGGAGANVLTF.